This T cell receptor beta chain was obtained from a study of shared clonotypes between healthy human individuals. On the study more broadly: Three CD4 naive, three CD4 memory, two CD8 naive and one CD8 memory plate were used per donor.

Produced via immunoSEQ multiplex PCR; TCRdb's table is partial and in-frame only. This sample carries approximately 980,000 clones, 60% to 85% of them seen once, and the ten largest clones take about 1.5%. The study separated CD4+ cells into CD45RA+ naive and CD45RA-negative memory subsets. General study results and limits: Sharing across four donors was highest in naive CD4 (roughly 5%) and lowest in memory CD8 (around 0.4%). Rarefaction exposed incomplete sorted-subset sequencing despite large depth.

This clone came up many times. What it recognizes is unknown. CDR3 length: 16 residues. Germline V gene sequence: CDR1 SGHNT, CDR2 YYREEE (reference sequence). Trimming left V 4 bases short and J 0 bases short, with 17 bases between. This chain joins TRBV5-4 and TRBJ2-7; weak D call: TRBD2 (6 bases). The receptor was isolated from a man between 18 and 35 years old in good health. The specimen sequenced was memory CD4+ T cells sorted from blood. Subset: CD45RA-negative fraction. The CDR3 loop is CASSPGIGSNSYEQYF. CDR3 DNA sequence: TGTGCCAGCAGCCCCGGAATCGGGAGTAACTCCTACGAGCAGTACTTC. Based on the CDR3 plus reference TRBV5-4 and TRBJ2-7, the full variable domain is ETGVTQSPTHLIKTRGQQVTLRCSSQSGHNTVSWYQQALGQGPQFIFQYYREEENGRGNFPPRFSGLQFPNYSSELNVNALELDDSALYLCASSPGIGSNSYEQYFGPGTRLTVT.